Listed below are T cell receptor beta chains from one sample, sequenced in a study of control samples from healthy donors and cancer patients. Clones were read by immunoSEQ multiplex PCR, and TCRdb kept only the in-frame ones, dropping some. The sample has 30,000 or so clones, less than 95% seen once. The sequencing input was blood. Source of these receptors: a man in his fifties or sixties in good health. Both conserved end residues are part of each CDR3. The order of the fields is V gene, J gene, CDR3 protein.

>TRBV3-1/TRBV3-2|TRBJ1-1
CASSQQGATEAFF
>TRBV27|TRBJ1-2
CASRPASGPNDGYTF
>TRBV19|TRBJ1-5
CASSATGINQPQHF
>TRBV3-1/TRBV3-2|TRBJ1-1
CASSQEGRGTEAFF
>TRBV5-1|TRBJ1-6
CASSPVMGQLQSPLHF
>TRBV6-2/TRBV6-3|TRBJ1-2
CASSSWTATYGYTF
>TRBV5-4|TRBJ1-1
CASSLGDRGAVTEAFF
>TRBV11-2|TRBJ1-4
CASSLTGIGEKLFF
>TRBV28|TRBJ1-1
CASSQNTEAFF
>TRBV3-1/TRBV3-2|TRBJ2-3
CASSPSTDTQYF
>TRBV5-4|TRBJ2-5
CASTPPGGHRETQYF
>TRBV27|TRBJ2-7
CASRQTGISYEQYF
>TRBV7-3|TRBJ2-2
CASSLGLAGTGELFF
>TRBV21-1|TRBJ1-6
CASSKARGFWSPLHF
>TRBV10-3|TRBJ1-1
CAISESAVDEAFF
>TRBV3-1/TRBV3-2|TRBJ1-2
CASSQSSGAANYGYTF
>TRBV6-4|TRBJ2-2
CASRGQGAVGGGELFF
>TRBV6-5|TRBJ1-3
CASSRSPSGNTIYF
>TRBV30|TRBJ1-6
CAWSPQGNSPLHF
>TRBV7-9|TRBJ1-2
CASSPGQGGYGYTF
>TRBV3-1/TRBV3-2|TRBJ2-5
CASSQVRTGGETQYF
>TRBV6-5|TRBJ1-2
CASRHLNNYGYTF
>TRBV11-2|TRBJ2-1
CATRAAGHEQFF
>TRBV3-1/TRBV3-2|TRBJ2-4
CASSHFSGGKNIQYF
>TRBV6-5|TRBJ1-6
CASNFGQDLGSPLHF
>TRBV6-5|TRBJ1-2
CASSSRDRGVYGYTF
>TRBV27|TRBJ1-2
CASSLSWGLGYGYTF
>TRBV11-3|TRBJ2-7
CASSLDLAGTTYEQYF
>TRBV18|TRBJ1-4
CASSPPIGGQTNEKLFF
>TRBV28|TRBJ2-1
CASRRINNEQFF
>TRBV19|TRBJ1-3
CASSKLTQGSGNTIYF
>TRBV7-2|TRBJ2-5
CASSTRGQETQYF
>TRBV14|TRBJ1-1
CASSSGVNTEAFF
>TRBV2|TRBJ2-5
CASSEVAGTYQETQYF
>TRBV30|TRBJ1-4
CAWSREGKLFF
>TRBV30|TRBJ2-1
CAVRVEGTPYNEQFF
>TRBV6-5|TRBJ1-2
CASRPGTGDGYTF
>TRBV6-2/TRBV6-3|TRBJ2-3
CASSSLADTQYF
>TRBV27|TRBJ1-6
CASRGARRANSPLHF
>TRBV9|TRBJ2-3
CASSVVGGSTDTQYF
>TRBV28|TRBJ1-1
CASSLRGGVTEAFF
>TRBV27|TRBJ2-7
CASSLYPGNLYEQYF